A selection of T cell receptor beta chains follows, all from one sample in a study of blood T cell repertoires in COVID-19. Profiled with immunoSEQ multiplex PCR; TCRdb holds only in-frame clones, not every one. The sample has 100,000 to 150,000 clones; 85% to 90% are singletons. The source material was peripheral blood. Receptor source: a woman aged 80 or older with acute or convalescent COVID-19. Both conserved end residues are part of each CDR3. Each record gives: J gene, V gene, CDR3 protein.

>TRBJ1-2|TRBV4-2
CASSQERNHPAGGYTF
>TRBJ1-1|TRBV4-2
CASSQGPGANTEAFF
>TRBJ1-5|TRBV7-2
CASSLGPRNQPQHF
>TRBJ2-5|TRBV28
CASSLWGRETQYF
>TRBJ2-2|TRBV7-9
CASSWPGLNTGELFF
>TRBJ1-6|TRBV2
CASSEGGGVNSPLHF
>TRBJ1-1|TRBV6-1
CASSEARTGLYTEAFF
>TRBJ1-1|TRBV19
CASSRDGYGAWNTEAFF
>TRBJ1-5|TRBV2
CASSEAAQGIQPQHF
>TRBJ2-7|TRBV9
CASSGTGGVGLNEQYF
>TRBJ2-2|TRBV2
CASSVEVPPTGELFF
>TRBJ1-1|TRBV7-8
CASSFNRQGAFDTEAFF
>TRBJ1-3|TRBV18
CASSSRAISGNTIYF
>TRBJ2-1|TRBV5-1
CASSLVSGTHHEEQFF
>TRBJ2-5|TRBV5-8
CASSSGLAGEETQYF
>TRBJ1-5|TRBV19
CASTGQEYQPQHF
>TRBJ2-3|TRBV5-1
CASSSLGQGPTDTQYF
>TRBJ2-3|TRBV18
CASSRGLAGEDTQYF
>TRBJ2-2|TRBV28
CASSWGLSSNTGELFF
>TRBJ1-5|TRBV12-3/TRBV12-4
CASRRGGNQPQHF
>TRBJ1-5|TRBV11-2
CASSPGHGRAQHF
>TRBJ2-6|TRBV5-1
CASSFGDSGANVLTF
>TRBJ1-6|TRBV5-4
CASSLEQGSHSPLHF
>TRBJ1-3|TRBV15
CATSSSGNTIYF
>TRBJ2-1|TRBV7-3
CASSSAVDREQFF
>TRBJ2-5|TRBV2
CASSSESGGYQETQYF
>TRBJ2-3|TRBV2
CASSESGTYSTDTQYF
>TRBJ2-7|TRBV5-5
CASSLRSRDYEQYF
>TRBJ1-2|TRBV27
CASSLYLGAWGYTF
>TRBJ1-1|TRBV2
CASQDRPTGAFF
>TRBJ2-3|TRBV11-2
CASSPGPTRADTQYF
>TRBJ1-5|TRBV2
CASRLDRINQPQHF
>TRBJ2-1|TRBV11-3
CASSLESGGAGEQFF
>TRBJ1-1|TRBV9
CASSVVPRETEAFF
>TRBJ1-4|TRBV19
CASSPRQDEKLFF
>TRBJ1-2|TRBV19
CASTRTGRGGYTF
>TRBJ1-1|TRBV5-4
CASRLGQMNTEAFF
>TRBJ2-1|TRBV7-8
CASSFPDGGRNEQFF
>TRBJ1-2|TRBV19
CASTRTGTRGYTF
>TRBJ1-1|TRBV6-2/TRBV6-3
CASSYSRNTEAFF
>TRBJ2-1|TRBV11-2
CASSLSRGGNEQFF
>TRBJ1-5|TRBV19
CASSIISDSNQPQHF
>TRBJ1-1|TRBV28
CASSLAWGGEAFF
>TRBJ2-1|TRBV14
CASSPRLAAYNEQFF
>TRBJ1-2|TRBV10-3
CAISATGFYGYTF
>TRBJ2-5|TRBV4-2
CASSQDRSGGQETQYF
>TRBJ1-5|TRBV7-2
CASSLALGGTHQPQHF
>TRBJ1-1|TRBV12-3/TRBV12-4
CASSYDRVIEAFF
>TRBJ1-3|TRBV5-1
CASSFSPGNTIYF
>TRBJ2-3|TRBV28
CASSLSPDTQYF
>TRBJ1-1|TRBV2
CASSTMGGVTEAFF
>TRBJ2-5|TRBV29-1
CSVGTSGQETQYF